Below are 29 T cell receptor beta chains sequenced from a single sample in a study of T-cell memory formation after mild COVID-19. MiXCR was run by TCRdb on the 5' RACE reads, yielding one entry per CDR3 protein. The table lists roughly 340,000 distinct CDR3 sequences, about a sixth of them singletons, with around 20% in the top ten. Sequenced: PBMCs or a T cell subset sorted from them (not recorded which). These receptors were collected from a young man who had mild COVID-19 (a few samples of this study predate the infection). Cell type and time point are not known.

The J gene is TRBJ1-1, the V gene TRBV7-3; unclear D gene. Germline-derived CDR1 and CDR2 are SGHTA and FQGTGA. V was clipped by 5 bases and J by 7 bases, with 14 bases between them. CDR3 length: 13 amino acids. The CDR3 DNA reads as TGTGCCAGCAGCCCCGGAAGGGCCTATGAAGCTTTCTTT. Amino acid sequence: CASSPGRAYEAFF. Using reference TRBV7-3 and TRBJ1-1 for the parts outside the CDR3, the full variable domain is GAGVSQTPSNKVTEKGKYVELRCDPISGHTALYWYRQSLGQGPEFLIYFQGTGAADDSGLPNDRFFAVRPEGSVSTLKIQRTERGDSAVYLCASSPGRAYEAFFGQGTRLTVV.

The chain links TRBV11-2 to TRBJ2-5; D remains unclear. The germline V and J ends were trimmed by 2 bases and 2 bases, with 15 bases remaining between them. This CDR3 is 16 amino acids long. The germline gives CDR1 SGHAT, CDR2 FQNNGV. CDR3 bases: TGTGCCAGCAGCTTATTATTCGATCTTGTTCAAGAGACCCAGTACTTC. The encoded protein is CASSLLFDLVQETQYF.

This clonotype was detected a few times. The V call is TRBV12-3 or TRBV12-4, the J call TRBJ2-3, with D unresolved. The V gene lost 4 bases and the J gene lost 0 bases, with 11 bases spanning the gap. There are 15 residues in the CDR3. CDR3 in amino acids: CASSSSRSSTDTQYF. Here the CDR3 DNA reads TGTGCCAGCAGTTCATCCCGGTCTAGCACAGATACGCAGTATTTT.

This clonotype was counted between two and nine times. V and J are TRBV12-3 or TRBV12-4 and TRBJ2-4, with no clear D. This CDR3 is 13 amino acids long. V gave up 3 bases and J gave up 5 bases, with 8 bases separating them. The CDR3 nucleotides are TGTGCCAGCAGTTTGGGTGGGGAAAACATTCAGTACTTC. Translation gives CASSLGGENIQYF.

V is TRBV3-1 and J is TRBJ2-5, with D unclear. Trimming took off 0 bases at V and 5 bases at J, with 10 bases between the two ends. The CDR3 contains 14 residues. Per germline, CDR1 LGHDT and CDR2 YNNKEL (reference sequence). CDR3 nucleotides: TGTGCCAGCAGCCAAGAGGCGGTCCGTGAGACCCAGTACTTC. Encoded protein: CASSQEAVRETQYF.

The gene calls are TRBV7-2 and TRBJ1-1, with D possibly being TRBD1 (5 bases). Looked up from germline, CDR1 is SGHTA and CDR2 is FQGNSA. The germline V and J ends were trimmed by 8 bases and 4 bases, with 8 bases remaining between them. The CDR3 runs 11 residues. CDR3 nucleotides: TGTGCCAGCGAGGGGCCCACTGAAGCTTTCTTT. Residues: CASEGPTEAFF.

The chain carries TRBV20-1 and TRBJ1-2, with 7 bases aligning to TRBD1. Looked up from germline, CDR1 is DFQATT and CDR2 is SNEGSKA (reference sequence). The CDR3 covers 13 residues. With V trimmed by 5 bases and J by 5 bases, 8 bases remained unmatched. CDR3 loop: CSAGKGAGYGYTF. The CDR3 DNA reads TGCAGTGCTGGCAAGGGGGCCGGTTATGGCTACACCTTC.

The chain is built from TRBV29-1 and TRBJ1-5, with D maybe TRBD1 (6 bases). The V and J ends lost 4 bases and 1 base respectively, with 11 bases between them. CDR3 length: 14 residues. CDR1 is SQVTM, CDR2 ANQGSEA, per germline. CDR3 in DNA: TGCAGCGTTGTGGAGGGGGGCAGCAATCAGCCCCAGCATTTT. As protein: CSVVEGGSNQPQHF. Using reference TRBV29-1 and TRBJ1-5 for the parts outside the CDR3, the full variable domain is SAVISQKPSRDICQRGTSLTIQCQVDSQVTMMFWYRQQPGQSLTLIATANQGSEATYESGFVIDKFPISRPNLTFSTLTVSNMSPEDSSIYLCSVVEGGSNQPQHFGDGTRLSIL.

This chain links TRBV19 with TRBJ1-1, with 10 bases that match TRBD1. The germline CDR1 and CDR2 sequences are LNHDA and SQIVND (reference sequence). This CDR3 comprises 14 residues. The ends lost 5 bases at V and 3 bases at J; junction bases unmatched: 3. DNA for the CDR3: TGTGCCAGTAGTTGGGGGACAGGGGACACTGAAGCTTTCTTT. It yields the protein CASSWGTGDTEAFF.

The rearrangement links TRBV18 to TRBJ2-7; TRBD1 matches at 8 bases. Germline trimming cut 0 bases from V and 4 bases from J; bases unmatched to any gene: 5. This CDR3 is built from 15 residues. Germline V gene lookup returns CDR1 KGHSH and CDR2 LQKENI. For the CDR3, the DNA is TGTGCCAGCTCACCACCGGCAGGGGGCTTGTACGAGCAGTACTTC. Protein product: CASSPPAGGLYEQYF.

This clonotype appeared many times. This CDR3 reads CASSQVGTDGGYTF. The CDR3 DNA sequence: TGTGCCAGCAGCCAAGTCGGGACGGATGGCGGCTACACCTTC. V and J are TRBV4-2 and TRBJ1-2; D perhaps matches TRBD1 (5 bases). The CDR3 consists of 14 residues. V lost 1 base and J lost 8, with 14 bases in between. Per germline, CDR1 LGHNA and CDR2 YNFKEQ.

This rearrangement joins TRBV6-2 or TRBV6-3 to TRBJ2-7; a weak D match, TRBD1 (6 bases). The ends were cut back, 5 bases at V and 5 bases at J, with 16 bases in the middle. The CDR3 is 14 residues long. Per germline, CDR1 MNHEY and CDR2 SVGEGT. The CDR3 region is CASSPGHSADEQYF. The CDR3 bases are TGTGCCAGCAGTCCGGGACACTCAGCTGACGAGCAGTACTTC.

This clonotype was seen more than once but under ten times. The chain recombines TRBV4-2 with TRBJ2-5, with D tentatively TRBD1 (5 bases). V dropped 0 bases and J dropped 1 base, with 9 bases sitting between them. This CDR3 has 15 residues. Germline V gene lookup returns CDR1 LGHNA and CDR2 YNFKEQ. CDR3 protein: CASSQDGASQETQYF. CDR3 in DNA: TGTGCCAGCAGCCAAGATGGGGCCTCCCAAGAGACCCAGTACTTC.

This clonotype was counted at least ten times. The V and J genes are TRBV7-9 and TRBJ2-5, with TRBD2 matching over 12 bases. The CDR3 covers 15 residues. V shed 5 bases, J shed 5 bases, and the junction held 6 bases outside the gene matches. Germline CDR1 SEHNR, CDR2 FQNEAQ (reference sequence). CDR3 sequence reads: CASSLLGLAGETQYF. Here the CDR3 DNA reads TGTGCCAGCAGCCTCCTCGGACTAGCGGGGGAGACCCAGTACTTC.

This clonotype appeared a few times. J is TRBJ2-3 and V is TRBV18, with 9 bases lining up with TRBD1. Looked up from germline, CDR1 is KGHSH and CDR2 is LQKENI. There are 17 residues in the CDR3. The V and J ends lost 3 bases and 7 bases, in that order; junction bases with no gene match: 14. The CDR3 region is CASSPFLPGQGENTQYF. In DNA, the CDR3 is TGTGCCAGCTCACCTTTCCTCCCGGGACAGGGTGAAAATACGCAGTATTTT.

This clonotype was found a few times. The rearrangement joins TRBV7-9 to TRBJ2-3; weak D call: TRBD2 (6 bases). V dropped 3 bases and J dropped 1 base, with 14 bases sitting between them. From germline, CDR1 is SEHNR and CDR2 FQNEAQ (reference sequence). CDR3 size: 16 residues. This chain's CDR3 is CASSLGWSSGTDTQYF. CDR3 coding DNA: TGTGCCAGCAGCTTGGGGTGGTCTAGCGGCACAGATACGCAGTATTTT.

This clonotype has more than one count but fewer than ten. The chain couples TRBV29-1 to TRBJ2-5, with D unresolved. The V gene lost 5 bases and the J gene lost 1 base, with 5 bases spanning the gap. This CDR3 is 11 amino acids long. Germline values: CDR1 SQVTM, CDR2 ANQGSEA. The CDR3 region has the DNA TGCAGCGTTTACCCCCAAGAGACCCAGTACTTC. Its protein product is CSVYPQETQYF.

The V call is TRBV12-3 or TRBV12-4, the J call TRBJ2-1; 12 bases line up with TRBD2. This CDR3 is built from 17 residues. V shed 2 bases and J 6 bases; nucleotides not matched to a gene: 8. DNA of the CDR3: TGTGCCAGCAGTTTATCCCCGGCTAGCGGGGGGGCCAATGAGCAGTTCTTC. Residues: CASSLSPASGGANEQFF.

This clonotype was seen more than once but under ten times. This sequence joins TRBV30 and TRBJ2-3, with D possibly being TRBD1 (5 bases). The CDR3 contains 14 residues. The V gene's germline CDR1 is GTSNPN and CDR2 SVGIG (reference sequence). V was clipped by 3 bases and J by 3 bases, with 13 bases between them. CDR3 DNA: TGTGCCTGGAGGGCGCAGGGCAATACAGATACGCAGTATTTT. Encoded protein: CAWRAQGNTDTQYF. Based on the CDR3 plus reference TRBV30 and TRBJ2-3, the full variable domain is SQTIHQWPATLVQPVGSPLSLECTVEGTSNPNLYWYRQAAGRGLQLLFYSVGIGQISSEVPQNLSASRPQDRQFILSSKKLLLSDSGFYLCAWRAQGNTDTQYFGPGTRLTVL.

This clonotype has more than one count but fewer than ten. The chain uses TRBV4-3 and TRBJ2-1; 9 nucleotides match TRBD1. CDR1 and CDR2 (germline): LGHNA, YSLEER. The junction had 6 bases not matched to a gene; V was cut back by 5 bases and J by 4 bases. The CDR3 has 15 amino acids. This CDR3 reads CASSYIGTGYNEQFF. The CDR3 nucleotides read TGCGCCAGCAGCTATATCGGGACAGGGTACAATGAGCAGTTCTTC.

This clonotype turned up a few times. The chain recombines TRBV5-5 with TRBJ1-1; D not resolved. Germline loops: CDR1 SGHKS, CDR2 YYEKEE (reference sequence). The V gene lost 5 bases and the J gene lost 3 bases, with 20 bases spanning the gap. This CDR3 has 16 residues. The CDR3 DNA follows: TGTGCCAGCAGTTTCTCCTTAGGTCCCGCGGACACTGAAGCTTTCTTT. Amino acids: CASSFSLGPADTEAFF.

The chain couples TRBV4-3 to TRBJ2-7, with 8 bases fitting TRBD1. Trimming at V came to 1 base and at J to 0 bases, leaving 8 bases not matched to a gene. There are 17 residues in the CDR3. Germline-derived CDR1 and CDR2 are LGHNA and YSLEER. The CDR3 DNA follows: TGCGCCAGCAGCCAAGTAAGAGGGACAGGAATCTCCTACGAGCAGTACTTC. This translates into CASSQVRGTGISYEQYF.

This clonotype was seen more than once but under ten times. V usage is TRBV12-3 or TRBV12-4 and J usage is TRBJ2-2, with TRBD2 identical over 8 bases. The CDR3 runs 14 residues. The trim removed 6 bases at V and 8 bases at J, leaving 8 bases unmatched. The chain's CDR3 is CASRPGLGDGELFF. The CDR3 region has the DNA TGTGCCAGCAGGCCGGGACTAGGTGATGGGGAGCTGTTTTTT.

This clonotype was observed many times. DNA for the CDR3: TGTGCCAGCAGTCAATCGGGTGAGCAGTTCTTC. Its translation is CASSQSGEQFF. The chain carries TRBV12-3 or TRBV12-4 and TRBJ2-1; D call uncertain. Trimming took off 5 bases at V and 9 bases at J, with 8 bases between the two ends. This CDR3 contains 11 residues.

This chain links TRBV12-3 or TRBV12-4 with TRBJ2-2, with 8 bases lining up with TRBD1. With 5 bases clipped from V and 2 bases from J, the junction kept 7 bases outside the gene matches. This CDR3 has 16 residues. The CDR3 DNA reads TGTGCCAGCAGTCTGTCGACAGGGGCTAACACCGGGGAGCTGTTTTTT. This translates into CASSLSTGANTGELFF.

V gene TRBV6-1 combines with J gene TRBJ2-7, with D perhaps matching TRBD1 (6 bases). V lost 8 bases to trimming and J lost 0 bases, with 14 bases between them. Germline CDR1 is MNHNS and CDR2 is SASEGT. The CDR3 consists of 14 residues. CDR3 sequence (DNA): TGTGCCAGCTCACCCCAGGGGAGCTCCTACGAGCAGTACGTC. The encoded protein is CASSPQGSSYEQYV.

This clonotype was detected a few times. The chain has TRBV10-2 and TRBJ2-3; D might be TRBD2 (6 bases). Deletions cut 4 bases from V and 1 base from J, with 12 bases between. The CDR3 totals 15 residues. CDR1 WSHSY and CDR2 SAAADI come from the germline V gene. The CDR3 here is CASSALGGGTDTQYF. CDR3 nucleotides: TGCGCCAGCAGTGCCCTTGGAGGGGGCACAGATACGCAGTATTTT.

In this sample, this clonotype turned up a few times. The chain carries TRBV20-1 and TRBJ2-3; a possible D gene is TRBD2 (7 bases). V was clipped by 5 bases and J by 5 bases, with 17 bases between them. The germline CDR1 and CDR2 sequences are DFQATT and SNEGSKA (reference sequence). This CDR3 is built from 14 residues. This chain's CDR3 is CSASLGGGVDTQYF. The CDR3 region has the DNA TGCAGTGCTTCTCTTGGGGGGGGCGTAGATACGCAGTATTTT.

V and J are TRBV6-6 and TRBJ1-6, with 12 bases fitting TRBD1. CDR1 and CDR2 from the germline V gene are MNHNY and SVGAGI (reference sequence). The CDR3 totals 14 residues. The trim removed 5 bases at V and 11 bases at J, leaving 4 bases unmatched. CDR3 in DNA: TGTGCCAGCAGTGCCGGGACAGGGGGCACACCCCTCCACTTT. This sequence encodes CASSAGTGGTPLHF.